These T cell receptor beta chains were read from a single sample in a study of siplizumab effects on memory and regulatory T cells. Repertoires were generated with immunoSEQ multiplex PCR, while TCRdb's copy carries only in-frame clones and drops some. The data show 90,000 to 120,000 clones, about nine tenths seen once. The material sequenced was CD4+ T cells sorted from blood. The receptors derive from a human donor in good health. Some clones in this sample may be carry-over from other donors' samples. The CDR3 runs from the conserved cysteine through the conserved F or W. Fields, in order: J gene, clone size, CDR3 length, D gene, V gene, CDR3 protein, CDR3 DNA. D genes are given only for firm matches. A row's size may be missing; if present it is once, few, many or a size class.

TRBJ1-1 | - | 13 | - | TRBV19 | CASKTGLNTEAFF | TGTGCCAGTAAAACAGGGTTGAACACTGAAGCTTTCTTT
TRBJ2-1 | - | 15 | - | TRBV9 | CASSVDRAVYNEQFF | TGTGCCAGCAGCGTAGACAGGGCGGTGTACAATGAGCAGTTCTTC
TRBJ1-2 | - | 15 | - | TRBV2 | CASSILLDGLYGYTF | TGTGCCAGTTCGATCCTTTTGGACGGACTCTATGGCTACACCTTC
TRBJ2-7 | once | 12 | - | TRBV21-1 | CASSIQTYEQYF | TGTGCCAGCAGCATACAGACCTACGAGCAGTACTTC
TRBJ2-1 | - | 18 | - | TRBV4-1 | CASSQDKLGFKFGHEQFF | TGCGCCAGCAGCCAAGACAAACTAGGGTTTAAGTTCGGGCATGAGCAGTTCTTC
TRBJ2-1 | - | 15 | - | TRBV5-6 | CASSASPTAYNEQFF | TGTGCCAGCAGCGCCTCCCCAACGGCCTACAATGAGCAGTTCTTC
TRBJ2-1 | - | 10 | TRBD2 | TRBV20-1 | CSAEREKQFF | TGCAGTGCTGAGCGGGAGAAGCAGTTCTTC
TRBJ1-5 | once | 14 | - | TRBV5-6 | CASSQSYSNQPQHF | TGTGCCAGCAGCCAAAGTTATAGCAATCAGCCCCAGCATTTT
TRBJ2-1 | - | 14 | TRBD1 | TRBV29-1 | CSVGDRGSYNEQFF | TGCAGCGTCGGGGACAGGGGTTCTTACAATGAGCAGTTCTTC
TRBJ2-3 | - | 15 | - | TRBV7-9 | CASSLGQTSTDTQYF | TGTGCCAGCAGCTTAGGGCAGACTAGCACAGATACGCAGTATTTT
TRBJ2-7 | - | 21 | TRBD2 | TRBV10-2 | CASSDWGRGGLAGARAYEQYF | TGCGCCAGCAGTGACTGGGGAAGGGGAGGTCTAGCGGGAGCGCGCGCCTACGAGCAGTACTTC
TRBJ1-2 | once | 15 | - | TRBV12-5 | CATDRLDRKNYGYTF | TGTGCTACCGACAGGCTAGACAGAAAAAACTATGGCTACACCTTC
TRBJ1-4 | - | 14 | - | TRBV30 | CAWSRDGLSEKLFF | TGTGCCTGGAGCAGGGACGGTTTATCTGAAAAACTGTTTTTT
TRBJ1-5 | once | 17 | TRBD1 | TRBV2 | CASSGRGDRGQVQPQHF | TGTGCCAGCAGTGGGCGGGGGGACAGGGGGCAGGTTCAGCCCCAGCATTTT
TRBJ1-2 | - | 14 | - | TRBV5-6 | CASSSQGLNYGYTF | TGTGCCAGCAGCTCACAGGGACTTAACTATGGCTACACCTTC
TRBJ2-7 | - | 14 | - | TRBV19 | CASSIELNPNEQYF | TGTGCCAGTAGTATTGAGTTAAACCCCAACGAGCAGTACTTC
TRBJ1-1 | - | 11 | - | TRBV25-1 | CASSAGYRAFF | TGTGCCAGCAGTGCAGGATATAGGGCTTTCTTT
TRBJ2-5 | - | 14 | TRBD1 | TRBV10-3 | CAISVRTGQETQYF | TGTGCCATCAGTGTTAGGACAGGCCAAGAGACCCAGTACTTC
TRBJ1-1 | - | 15 | TRBD1 | TRBV5-1 | CASSLPGTGLTEAFF | TGCGCCAGCAGCTTGCCCGGGACAGGGCTCACTGAAGCTTTCTTT
TRBJ2-4 | - | 17 | TRBD1 | TRBV5-1 | CASSSTAGGLAKNIQYF | TGCGCCAGCAGCTCTACAGCAGGGGGTCTAGCCAAAAACATTCAGTACTTC
TRBJ2-3 | - | 15 | - | TRBV5-4 | CASTPPGERTDTQYF | TGTGCCAGCACCCCCCCGGGGGAGCGGACAGATACGCAGTATTTT
TRBJ2-3 | few | 13 | - | TRBV10-1 | CASSDANTDTQYF | TGCGCCAGCAGTGACGCCAACACAGATACGCAGTATTTT
TRBJ1-1 | few | 15 | - | TRBV2 | CASLIDRRGDTEAFF | TGTGCCAGCCTAATCGACAGGAGGGGGGACACTGAAGCTTTCTTT
TRBJ1-5 | - | 15 | TRBD1 | TRBV19 | CASSIAGGGDQPQHF | TGTGCCAGTAGTATTGCGGGAGGGGGCGATCAGCCCCAGCATTTT
TRBJ2-1 | - | 13 | TRBD2 | TRBV29-1 | CSVLGLAGNEQFF | TGCAGCGTCCTAGGACTAGCGGGCAATGAGCAGTTCTTC
TRBJ1-1 | - | 14 | TRBD1 | TRBV6-5 | CASSRRGVNTEAFF | TGTGCCAGCAGCCGCAGGGGGGTGAACACTGAAGCTTTCTTT
TRBJ2-1 | - | 13 | TRBD2 | TRBV10-3 | CATGLAGANEQFF | TGTGCCACCGGACTAGCGGGAGCTAATGAGCAGTTCTTC
TRBJ2-4 | - | 16 | - | TRBV11-3 | CASSSDGANEINIQYF | TGTGCCAGCAGCTCCGACGGGGCCAACGAAATAAACATTCAGTACTTC
TRBJ1-1 | once | 18 | - | TRBV19 | CASSIQVGGGPINPEAFF | TGTGCCAGTAGTATTCAAGTCGGTGGAGGACCGATAAACCCTGAAGCTTTCTTT
TRBJ2-1 | once | 17 | TRBD2 | TRBV7-9 | CASSYPTAGNPYNEQFF | TGTGCCAGCAGCTACCCAACAGCGGGAAATCCCTACAATGAGCAGTTCTTC
TRBJ2-5 | - | 17 | TRBD2 | TRBV7-3 | CASSPTGRNVAQETQYF | TGTGCCAGCAGCCCCACCGGGAGGAATGTAGCCCAAGAGACCCAGTACTTC
TRBJ2-5 | - | 15 | - | TRBV18 | CASSLTGLQRETQYF | TGTGCCAGCTCACTTACAGGACTTCAGAGAGAGACCCAGTACTTC
TRBJ1-5 | once | 16 | TRBD1 | TRBV6-5 | CASSLEGQGSNQPQHF | TGTGCCAGCAGTTTAGAGGGACAGGGATCGAATCAGCCCCAGCATTTT
TRBJ2-1 | - | 14 | - | TRBV19 | CASQAAYSFNEQFF | TGTGCCAGCCAAGCCGCCTACAGTTTCAATGAGCAGTTCTTC
TRBJ1-2 | once | 13 | - | TRBV2 | CASSGGQNYGYTF | TGTGCCAGCAGTGGGGGGCAAAACTATGGCTACACCTTC
TRBJ2-6 | - | 17 | - | TRBV28 | CASSLVGQSSGANVLTF | TGTGCCAGCAGTTTGGTTGGACAGAGCTCTGGGGCCAACGTCCTGACTTTC